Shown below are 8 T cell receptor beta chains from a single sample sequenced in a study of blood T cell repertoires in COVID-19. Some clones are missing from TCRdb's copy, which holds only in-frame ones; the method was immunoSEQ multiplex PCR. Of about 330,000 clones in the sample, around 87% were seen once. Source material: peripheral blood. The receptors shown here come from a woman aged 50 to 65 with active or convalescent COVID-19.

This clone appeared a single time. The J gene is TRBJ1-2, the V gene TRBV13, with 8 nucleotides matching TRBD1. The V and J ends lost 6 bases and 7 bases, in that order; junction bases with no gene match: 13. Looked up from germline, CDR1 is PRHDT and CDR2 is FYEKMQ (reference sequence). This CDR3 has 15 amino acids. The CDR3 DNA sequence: TGTGCCAGCAGTCCCGGATCCGGGACAGGAGGTGGCTACACCTTC. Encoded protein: CASSPGSGTGGGYTF.

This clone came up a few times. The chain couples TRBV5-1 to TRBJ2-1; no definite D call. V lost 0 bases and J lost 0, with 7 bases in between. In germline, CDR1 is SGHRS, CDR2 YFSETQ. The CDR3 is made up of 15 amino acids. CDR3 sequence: CASSLGAGSYNEQFF. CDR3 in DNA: TGCGCCAGCAGCTTGGGGGCAGGCTCCTACAATGAGCAGTTCTTC. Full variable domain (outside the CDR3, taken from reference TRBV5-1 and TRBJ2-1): KAGVTQTPRYLIKTRGQQVTLSCSPISGHRSVSWYQQTPGQGLQFLFEYFSETQRNKGNFPGRFSGRQFSNSRSEMNVSTLELGDSALYLCASSLGAGSYNEQFFGPGTRLTVL.

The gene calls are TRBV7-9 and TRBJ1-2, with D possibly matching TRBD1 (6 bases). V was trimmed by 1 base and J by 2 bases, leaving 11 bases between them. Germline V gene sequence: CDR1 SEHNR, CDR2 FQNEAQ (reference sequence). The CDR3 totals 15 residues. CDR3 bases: TGTGCCAGCAGCTTAGGCAGGGGCAGGAACTATGGCTACACCTTC. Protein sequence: CASSLGRGRNYGYTF.

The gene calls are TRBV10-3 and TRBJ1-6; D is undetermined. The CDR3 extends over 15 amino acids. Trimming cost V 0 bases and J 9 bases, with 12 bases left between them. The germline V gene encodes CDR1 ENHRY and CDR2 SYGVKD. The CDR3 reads CAISESGRSGSPLHF. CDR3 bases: TGTGCCATCAGTGAGTCAGGAAGGTCGGGTTCACCCCTCCACTTT.

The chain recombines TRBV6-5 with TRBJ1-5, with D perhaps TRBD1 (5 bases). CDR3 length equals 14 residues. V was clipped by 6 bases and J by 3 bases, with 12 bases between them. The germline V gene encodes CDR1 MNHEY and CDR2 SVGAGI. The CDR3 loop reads CASSPRGINQPQHF. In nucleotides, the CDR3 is TGTGCCAGCAGCCCCCGGGGGATCAATCAGCCCCAGCATTTT.

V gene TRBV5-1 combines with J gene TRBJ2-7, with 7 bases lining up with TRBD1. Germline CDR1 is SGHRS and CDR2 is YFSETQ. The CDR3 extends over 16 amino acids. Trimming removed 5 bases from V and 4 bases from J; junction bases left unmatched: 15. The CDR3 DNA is TGCGCCAGCAGTCCATCAACAGGGGTGCTTGGGTACGAGCAGTACTTC. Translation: CASSPSTGVLGYEQYF.

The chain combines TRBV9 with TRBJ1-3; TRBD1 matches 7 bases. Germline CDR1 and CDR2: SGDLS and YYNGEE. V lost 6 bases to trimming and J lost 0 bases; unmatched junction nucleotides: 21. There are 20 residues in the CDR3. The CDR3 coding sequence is TGTGCCAGCACCCATGATCGGACAGGAGCCCCAATAGTCTCTGGAAACACCATATATTTT. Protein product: CASTHDRTGAPIVSGNTIYF.

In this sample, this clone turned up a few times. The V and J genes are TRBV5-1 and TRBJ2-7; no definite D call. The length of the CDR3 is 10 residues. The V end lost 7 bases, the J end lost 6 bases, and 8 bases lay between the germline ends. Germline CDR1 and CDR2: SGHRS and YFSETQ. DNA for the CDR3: TGCGCCAGCCTCCCCCGCGAGCAGTACTTC. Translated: CASLPREQYF.